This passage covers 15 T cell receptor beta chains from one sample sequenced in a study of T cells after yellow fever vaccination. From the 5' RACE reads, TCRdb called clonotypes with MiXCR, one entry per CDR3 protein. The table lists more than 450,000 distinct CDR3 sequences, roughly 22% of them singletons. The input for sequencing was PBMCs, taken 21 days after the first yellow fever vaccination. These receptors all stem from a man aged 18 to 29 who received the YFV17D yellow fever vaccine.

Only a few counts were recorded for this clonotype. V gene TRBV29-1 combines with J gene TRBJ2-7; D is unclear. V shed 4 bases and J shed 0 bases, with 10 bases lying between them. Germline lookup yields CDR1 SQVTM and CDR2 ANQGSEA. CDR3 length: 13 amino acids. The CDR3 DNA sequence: TGCAGCGTTGGATCCTCCAGCTCCTACGAGCAGTACGTC. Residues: CSVGSSSSYEQYV.

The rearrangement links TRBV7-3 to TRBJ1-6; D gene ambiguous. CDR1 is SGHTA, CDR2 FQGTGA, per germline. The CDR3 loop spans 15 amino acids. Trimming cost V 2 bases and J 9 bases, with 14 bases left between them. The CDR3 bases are TGTGCCAGCAGCTTAGGCGCTTCAAAGGCTTCACCCCTCCACTTT. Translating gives CASSLGASKASPLHF.

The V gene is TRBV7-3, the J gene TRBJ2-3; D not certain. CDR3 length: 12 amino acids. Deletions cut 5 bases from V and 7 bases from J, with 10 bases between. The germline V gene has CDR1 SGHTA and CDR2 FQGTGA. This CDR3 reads CASSNGPNTQYF. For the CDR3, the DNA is TGTGCCAGCAGCAACGGGCCTAATACGCAGTATTTT.

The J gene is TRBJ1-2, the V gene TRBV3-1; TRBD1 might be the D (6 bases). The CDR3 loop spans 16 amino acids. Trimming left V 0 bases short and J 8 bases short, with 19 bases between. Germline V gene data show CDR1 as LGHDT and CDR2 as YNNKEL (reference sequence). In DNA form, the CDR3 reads TGTGCCAGCAGCCAAGATAGGACAGTACTACTAGGGGGCTACACCTTC. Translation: CASSQDRTVLLGGYTF.

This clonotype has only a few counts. The chain's CDR3 is CATPRGGTGELFF. The CDR3 DNA reads as TGTGCCACCCCTCGGGGTGGCACCGGGGAGCTGTTTTTT. This rearrangement joins TRBV15 to TRBJ2-2, with D possibly being TRBD2 (5 bases). Germline-derived CDR1 and CDR2 are LNHNV and YYDKDF (reference sequence). The CDR3 extends over 13 amino acids. V lost 8 bases, J lost 4 bases, and 11 bases lay in between.

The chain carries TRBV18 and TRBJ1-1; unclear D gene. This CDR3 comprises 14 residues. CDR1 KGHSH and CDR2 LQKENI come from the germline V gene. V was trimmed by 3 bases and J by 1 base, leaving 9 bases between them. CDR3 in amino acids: CASSPFVENTEAFF. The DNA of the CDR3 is TGTGCCAGCTCACCCTTCGTAGAGAACACTGAAGCTTTCTTT.

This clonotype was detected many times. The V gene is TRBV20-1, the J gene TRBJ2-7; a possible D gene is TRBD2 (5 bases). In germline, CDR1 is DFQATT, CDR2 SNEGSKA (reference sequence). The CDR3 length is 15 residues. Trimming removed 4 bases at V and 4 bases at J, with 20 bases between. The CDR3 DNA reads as TGCAGTGCTAACAAAGAGGGCCTCCGTACGTACGAGCAGTACGTC. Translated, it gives CSANKEGLRTYEQYV.

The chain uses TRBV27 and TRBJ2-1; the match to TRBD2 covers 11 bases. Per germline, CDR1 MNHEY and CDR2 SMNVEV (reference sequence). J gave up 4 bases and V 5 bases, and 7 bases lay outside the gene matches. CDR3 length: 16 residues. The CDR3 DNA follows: TGTGCCAGCAGTCCATATCTAGCGGGGGGATACAATGAGCAGTTCTTC. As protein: CASSPYLAGGYNEQFF.

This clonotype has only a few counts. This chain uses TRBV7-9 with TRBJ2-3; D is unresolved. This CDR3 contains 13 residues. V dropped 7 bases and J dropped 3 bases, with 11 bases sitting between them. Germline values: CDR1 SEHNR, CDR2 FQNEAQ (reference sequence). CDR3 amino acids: CASKQLITDTQYF. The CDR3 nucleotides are TGTGCCAGCAAACAATTGATTACAGATACGCAGTATTTT.

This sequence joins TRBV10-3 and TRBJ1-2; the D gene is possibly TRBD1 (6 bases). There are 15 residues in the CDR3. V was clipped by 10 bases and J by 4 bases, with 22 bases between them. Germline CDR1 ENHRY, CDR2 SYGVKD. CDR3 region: CATEPLQGSSYGYTF. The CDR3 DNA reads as TGTGCCACGGAGCCATTACAGGGAAGCAGCTATGGCTACACCTTC.

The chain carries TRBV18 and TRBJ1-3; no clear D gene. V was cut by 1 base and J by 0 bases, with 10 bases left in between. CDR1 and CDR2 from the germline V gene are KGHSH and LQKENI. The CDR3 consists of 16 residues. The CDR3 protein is CASSPLAAYSGNTIYF. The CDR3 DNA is TGTGCCAGCTCACCACTCGCGGCGTACTCTGGAAACACCATATATTTT.

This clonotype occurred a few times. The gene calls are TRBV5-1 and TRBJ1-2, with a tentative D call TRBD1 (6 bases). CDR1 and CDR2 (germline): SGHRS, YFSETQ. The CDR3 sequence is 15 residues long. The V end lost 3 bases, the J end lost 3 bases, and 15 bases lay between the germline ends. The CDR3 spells CASSSVRGSDYGYTF. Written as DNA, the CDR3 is TGCGCCAGCAGCTCCGTCAGGGGTAGTGACTATGGCTACACCTTC.

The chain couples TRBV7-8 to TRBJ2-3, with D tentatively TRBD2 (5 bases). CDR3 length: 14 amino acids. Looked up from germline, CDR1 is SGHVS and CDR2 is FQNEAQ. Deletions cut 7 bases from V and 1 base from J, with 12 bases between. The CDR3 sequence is CASNQRAGTDTQYF. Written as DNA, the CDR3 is TGTGCCAGCAACCAGAGGGCAGGCACAGATACGCAGTATTTT.

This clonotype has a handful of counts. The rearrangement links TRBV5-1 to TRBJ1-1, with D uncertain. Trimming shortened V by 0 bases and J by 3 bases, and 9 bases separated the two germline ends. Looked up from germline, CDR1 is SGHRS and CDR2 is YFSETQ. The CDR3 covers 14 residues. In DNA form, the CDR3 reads TGCGCCAGCAGCTTGGGGGTCGGGGACACTGAAGCTTTCTTT. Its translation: CASSLGVGDTEAFF.

DNA for the CDR3: TGTGCCAGCAGCTTTGGGACAGGCCCAGACCAGGGGGAACAGTTCTTC. Protein sequence: CASSFGTGPDQGEQFF. The chain recombines TRBV11-2 with TRBJ2-1; 8 bases are shared with TRBD1. The CDR3 is 16 residues long. The V gene's germline CDR1 is SGHAT and CDR2 FQNNGV. With 3 bases clipped from V and 13 bases from J, the junction kept 17 bases outside the gene matches.